This T cell receptor beta chain is from a study of shared clonotypes between healthy human individuals. Study-level background: The study drew on a couple of women and a few men aged 18 to 49 as donors. Whole-study results and caveats: Between a handful of donors, naive CD4 clonotypes were shared at a level of around 5.2%.

Sorted-subset replicate PCR reactions contained 200 ng DNA, corresponding to approximately 30,000 T cell genomes. Assay used: immunoSEQ multiplex PCR; TCRdb lists only in-frame clones, some missing. The repertoire holds under 2,500,000 clones, with approximately 94% as singletons. This clone was detected only once. Its antigen is currently unknown. This CDR3 is built from 14 residues. Trimming took 6 bases from V and 2 from J, leaving 10 bases between them. CDR1 is SGHTA, CDR2 FQGNSA, per germline. The rearrangement uses TRBV7-2 and TRBJ2-2; D may be TRBD2 (6 bases). This receptor was obtained from a man between 18 and 35 years old in good health. The sample consisted of naive CD4+ T cells sorted from blood. Described subset: CD45RA+ positively selected. The CDR3 nucleotides read TGTGCCAGCAGTAAGGACTACAACACCGGGGAGCTGTTTTTT. This encodes CASSKDYNTGELFF.